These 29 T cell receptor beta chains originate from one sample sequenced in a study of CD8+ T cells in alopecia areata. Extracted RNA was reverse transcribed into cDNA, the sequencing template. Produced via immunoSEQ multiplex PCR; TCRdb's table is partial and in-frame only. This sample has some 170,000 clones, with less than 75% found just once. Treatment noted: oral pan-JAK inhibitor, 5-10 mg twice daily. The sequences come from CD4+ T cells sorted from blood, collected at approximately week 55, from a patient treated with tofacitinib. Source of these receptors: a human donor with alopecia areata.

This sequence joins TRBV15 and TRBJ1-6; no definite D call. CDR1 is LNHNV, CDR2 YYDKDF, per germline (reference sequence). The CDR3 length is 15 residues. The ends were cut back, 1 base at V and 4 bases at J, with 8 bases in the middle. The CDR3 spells CATSRAVGYNSPLHF. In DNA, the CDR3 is TGTGCCACCAGCAGAGCGGTAGGGTATAATTCACCCCTCCACTTT.

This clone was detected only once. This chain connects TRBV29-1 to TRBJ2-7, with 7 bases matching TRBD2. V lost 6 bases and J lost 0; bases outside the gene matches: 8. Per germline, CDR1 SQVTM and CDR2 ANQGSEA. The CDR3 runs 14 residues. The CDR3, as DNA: TGCAGCGTCTCCAAACGACTAGCCTCCTACGAGCAGTACTTC. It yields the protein CSVSKRLASYEQYF.

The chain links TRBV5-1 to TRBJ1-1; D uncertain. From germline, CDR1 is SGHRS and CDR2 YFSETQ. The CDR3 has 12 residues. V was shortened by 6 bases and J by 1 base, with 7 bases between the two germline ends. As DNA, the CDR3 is TGCGCCAGCATGCGGGAGAACACTGAAGCTTTCTTT. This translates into CASMRENTEAFF. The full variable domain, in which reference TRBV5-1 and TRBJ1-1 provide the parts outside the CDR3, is KAGVTQTPRYLIKTRGQQVTLSCSPISGHRSVSWYQQTPGQGLQFLFEYFSETQRNKGNFPGRFSGRQFSNSRSEMNVSTLELGDSALYLCASMRENTEAFFGQGTRLTVV.

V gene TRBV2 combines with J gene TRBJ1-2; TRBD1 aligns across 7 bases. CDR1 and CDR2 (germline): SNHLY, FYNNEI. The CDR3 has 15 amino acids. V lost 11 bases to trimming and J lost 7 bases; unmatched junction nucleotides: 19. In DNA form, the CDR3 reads TGTGCCTCCACCGGGCGTCAGGGGGAATCGGGTGGCTACACCTTC. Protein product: CASTGRQGESGGYTF.

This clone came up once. CDR3: CASSYQGQTSPLHF. In nucleotides, the CDR3 is TGTGCCAGCAGTTACCAGGGACAGACTTCACCCCTCCACTTT. V usage is TRBV6-5 and J usage is TRBJ1-6; 7 bases are a match to TRBD1. CDR3 length equals 14 residues. The germline V gene has CDR1 MNHEY and CDR2 SVGAGI. With V trimmed by 2 bases and J by 9 bases, 4 bases remained unmatched.

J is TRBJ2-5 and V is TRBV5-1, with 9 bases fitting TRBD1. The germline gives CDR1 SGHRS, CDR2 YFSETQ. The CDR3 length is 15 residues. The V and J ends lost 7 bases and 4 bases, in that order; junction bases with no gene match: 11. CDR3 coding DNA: TGCGCCAGCGGGGTCGGGGGACAGGGCTCAGAGACCCAGTACTTC. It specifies CASGVGGQGSETQYF.

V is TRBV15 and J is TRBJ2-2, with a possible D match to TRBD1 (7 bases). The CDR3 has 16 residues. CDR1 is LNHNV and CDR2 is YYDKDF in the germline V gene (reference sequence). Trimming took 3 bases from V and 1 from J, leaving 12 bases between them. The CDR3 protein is CATSREGQRNTGELFF. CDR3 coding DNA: TGTGCCACCAGCAGGGAGGGACAGAGGAACACCGGGGAGCTGTTTTTT.

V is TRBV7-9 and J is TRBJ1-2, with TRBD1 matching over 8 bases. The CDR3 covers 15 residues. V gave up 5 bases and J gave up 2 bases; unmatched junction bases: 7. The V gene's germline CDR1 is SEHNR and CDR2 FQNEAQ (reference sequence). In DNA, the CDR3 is TGTGCCAGCAGCCCCCGGGGACAGGCCAACTATGGCTACACCTTC. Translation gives CASSPRGQANYGYTF. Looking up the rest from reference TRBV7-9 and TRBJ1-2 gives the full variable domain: DTGVSQNPRHKITKRGQNVTFRCDPISEHNRLYWYRQTLGQGPEFLTYFQNEAQLEKSRLLSDRFSAERPKGSFSTLEIQRTEQGDSAMYLCASSPRGQANYGYTFGSGTRLTVV.

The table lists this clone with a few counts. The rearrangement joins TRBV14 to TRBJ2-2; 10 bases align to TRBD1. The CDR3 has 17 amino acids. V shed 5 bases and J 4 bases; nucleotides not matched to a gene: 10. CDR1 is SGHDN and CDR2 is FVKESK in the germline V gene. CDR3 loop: CASSTLRGQGSTGELFF. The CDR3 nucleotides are TGTGCCAGCAGCACCTTGAGGGGACAGGGGAGCACCGGGGAGCTGTTTTTT.

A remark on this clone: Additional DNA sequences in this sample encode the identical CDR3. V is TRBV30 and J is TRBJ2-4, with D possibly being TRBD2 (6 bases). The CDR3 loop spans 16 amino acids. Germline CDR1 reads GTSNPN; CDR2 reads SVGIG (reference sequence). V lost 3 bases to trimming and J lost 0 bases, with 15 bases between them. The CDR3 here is CAWSQTGGEAKNIQYF. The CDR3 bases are TGTGCCTGGAGCCAAACAGGAGGGGAAGCCAAAAACATTCAGTACTTC.

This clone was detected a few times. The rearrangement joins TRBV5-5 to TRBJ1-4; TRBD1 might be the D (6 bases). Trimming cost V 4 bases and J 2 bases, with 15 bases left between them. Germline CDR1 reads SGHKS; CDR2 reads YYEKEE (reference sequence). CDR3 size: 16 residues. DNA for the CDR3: TGTGCCAGCAGCCTCCTACAGGGCGGGACTAATGAAAAACTGTTTTTT. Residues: CASSLLQGGTNEKLFF.

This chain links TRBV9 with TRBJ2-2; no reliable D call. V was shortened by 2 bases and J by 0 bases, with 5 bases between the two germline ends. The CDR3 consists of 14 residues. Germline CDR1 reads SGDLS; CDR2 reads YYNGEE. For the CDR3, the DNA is TGTGCCAGCAGCGTCCGGGCGAACACCGGGGAGCTGTTTTTT. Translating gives CASSVRANTGELFF.

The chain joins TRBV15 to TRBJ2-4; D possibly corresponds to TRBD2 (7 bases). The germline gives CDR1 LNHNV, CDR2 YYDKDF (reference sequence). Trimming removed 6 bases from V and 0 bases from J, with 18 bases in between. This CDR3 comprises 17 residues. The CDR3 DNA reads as TGTGCCACCAGGTCGGCGGGGGCCCTACCAGCCAAAAACATTCAGTACTTC. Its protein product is CATRSAGALPAKNIQYF. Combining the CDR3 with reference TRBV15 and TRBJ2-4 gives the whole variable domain DAMVIQNPRYQVTQFGKPVTLSCSQTLNHNVMYWYQQKSSQAPKLLFHYYDKDFNNEADTPDNFQSRRPNTSFCFLDIRSPGLGDTAMYLCATRSAGALPAKNIQYFGAGTRLSVL.

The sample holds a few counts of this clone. CDR3: CASRPTSTVGYTF. The CDR3 DNA reads TGTGCCAGCAGGCCAACGTCAACGGTGGGCTACACCTTC. The J gene is TRBJ1-2, the V gene TRBV7-8; D ambiguous. Trimming removed 6 bases from V and 8 bases from J, with 16 bases in between. The CDR3 totals 13 residues. The germline V gene encodes CDR1 SGHVS and CDR2 FQNEAQ.

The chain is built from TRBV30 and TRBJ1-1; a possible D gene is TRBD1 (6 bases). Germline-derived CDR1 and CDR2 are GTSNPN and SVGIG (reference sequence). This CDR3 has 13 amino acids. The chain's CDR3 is CGHSPGHNTEAFF. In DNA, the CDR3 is TGTGGCCACTCCCCGGGACACAACACTGAAGCTTTCTTT.

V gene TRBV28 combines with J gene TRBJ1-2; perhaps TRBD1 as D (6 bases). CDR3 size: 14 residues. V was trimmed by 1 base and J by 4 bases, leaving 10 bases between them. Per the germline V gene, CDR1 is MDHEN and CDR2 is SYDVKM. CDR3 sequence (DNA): TGTGCCAGCAGTTTATTCAGGGACACCTATGGCTACACCTTC. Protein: CASSLFRDTYGYTF.

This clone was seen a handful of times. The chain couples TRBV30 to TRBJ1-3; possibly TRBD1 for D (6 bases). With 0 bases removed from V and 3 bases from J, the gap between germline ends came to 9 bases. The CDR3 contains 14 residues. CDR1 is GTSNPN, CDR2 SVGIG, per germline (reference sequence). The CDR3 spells CAWSVGAGGNTIYF. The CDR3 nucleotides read TGTGCCTGGAGTGTGGGGGCTGGTGGAAACACCATATATTTT.

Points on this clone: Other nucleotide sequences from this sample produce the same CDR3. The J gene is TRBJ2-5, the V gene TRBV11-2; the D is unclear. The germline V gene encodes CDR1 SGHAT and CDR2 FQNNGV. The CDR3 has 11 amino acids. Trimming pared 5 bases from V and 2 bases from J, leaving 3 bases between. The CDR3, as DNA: TGTGCCAGCAGCCTTCAAGAGACCCAGTACTTC. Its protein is CASSLQETQYF.

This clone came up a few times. The CDR3 sequence: CASSELSSGANVLTF. CDR3 nucleotides: TGTGCCAGCAGTGAACTTAGCTCTGGGGCCAACGTCCTGACTTTC. The chain is built from TRBV25-1 and TRBJ2-6; D is undetermined. V was clipped by 2 bases and J by 0 bases, with 5 bases between them. Germline lookup yields CDR1 MGHDK and CDR2 SYGVNS. The CDR3 is 15 residues long.

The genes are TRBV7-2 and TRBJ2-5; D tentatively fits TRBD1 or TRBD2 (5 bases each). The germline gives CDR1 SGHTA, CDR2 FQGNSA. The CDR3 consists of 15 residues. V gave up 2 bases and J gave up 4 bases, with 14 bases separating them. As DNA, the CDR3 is TGTGCCAGCAGCTTACCGGGGACGAAAATAGAGACCCAGTACTTC. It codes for CASSLPGTKIETQYF. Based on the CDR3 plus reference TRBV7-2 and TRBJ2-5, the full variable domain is GAGVSQSPSNKVTEKGKDVELRCDPISGHTALYWYRQSLGQGLEFLIYFQGNSAPDKSGLPSDRFSAERTGGSVSTLTIQRTQQEDSAVYLCASSLPGTKIETQYFGPGTRLLVL.

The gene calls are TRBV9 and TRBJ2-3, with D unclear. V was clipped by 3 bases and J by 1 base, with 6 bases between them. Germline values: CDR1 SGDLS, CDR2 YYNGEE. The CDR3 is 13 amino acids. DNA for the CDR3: TGTGCCAGCAGCGCCCTGGGCACAGATACGCAGTATTTT. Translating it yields CASSALGTDTQYF. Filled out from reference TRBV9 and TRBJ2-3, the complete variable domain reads DSGVTQTPKHLITATGQRVTLRCSPRSGDLSVYWYQQSLDQGLQFLIQYYNGEERAKGNILERFSAQQFPDLHSELNLSSLELGDSALYFCASSALGTDTQYFGPGTRLTVL.

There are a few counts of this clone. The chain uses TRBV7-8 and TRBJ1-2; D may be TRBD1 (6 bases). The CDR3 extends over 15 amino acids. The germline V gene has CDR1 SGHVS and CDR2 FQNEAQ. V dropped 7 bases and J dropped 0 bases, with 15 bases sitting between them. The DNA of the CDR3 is TGTGCCAGCACCCCGGGGGGCAATTCTAACTATGGCTACACCTTC. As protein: CASTPGGNSNYGYTF.

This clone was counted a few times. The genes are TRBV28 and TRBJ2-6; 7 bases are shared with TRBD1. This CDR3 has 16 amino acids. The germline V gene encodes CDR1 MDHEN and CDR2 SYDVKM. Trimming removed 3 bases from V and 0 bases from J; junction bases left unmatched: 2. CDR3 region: CASSFGQASGANVLTF. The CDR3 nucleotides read TGTGCCAGCAGTTTCGGACAGGCCTCTGGGGCCAACGTCCTGACTTTC.

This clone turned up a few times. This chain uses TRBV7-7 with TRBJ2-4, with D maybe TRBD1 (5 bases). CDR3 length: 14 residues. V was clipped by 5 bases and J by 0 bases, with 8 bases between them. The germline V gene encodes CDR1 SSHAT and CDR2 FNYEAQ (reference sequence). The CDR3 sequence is CASSAREAKNIQYF. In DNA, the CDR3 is TGTGCCAGCAGCGCCAGGGAAGCCAAAAACATTCAGTACTTC.

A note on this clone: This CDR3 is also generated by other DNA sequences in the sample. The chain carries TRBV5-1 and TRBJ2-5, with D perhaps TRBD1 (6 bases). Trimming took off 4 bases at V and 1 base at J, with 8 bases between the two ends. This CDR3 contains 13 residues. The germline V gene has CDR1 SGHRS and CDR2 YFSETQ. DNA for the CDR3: TGCGCCAGCAGCCGGGACATCCAAGAGACCCAGTACTTC. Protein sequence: CASSRDIQETQYF.

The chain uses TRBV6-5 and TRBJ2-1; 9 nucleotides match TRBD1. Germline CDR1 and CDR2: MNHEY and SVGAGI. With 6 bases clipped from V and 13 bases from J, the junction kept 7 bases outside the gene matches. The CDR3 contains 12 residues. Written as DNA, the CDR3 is TGTGCCAGCAGGCGACCGGGACAGGGACAGTTCTTC. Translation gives CASRRPGQGQFF.

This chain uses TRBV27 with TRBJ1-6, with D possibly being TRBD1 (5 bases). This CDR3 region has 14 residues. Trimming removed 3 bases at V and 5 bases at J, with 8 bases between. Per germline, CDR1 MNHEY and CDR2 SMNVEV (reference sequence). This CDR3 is CASSLGPNNSPLHF. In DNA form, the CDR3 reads TGTGCCAGCAGTTTGGGACCGAATAATTCACCCCTCCACTTT.

CDR3 nucleotides: TGTGCCTGGACAAAACAGGCGAACACTGAAGCTTTCTTT. Residues: CAWTKQANTEAFF. The V and J genes are TRBV30 and TRBJ1-1; maybe TRBD1 (5 bases). Germline-derived CDR1 and CDR2 are GTSNPN and SVGIG (reference sequence). The CDR3 totals 13 residues. V was clipped by 4 bases and J by 1 base, with 10 bases between them. Using reference TRBV30 and TRBJ1-1 for the parts outside the CDR3, the full variable domain is SQTIHQWPATLVQPVGSPLSLECTVEGTSNPNLYWYRQAAGRGLQLLFYSVGIGQISSEVPQNLSASRPQDRQFILSSKKLLLSDSGFYLCAWTKQANTEAFFGQGTRLTVV.

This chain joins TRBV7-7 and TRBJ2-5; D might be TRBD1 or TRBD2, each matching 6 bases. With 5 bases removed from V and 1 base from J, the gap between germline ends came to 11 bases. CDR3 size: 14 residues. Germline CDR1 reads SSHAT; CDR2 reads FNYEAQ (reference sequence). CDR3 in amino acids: CASSRTGAQETQYF. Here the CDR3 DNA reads TGTGCCAGCAGCCGCACGGGGGCCCAAGAGACCCAGTACTTC.